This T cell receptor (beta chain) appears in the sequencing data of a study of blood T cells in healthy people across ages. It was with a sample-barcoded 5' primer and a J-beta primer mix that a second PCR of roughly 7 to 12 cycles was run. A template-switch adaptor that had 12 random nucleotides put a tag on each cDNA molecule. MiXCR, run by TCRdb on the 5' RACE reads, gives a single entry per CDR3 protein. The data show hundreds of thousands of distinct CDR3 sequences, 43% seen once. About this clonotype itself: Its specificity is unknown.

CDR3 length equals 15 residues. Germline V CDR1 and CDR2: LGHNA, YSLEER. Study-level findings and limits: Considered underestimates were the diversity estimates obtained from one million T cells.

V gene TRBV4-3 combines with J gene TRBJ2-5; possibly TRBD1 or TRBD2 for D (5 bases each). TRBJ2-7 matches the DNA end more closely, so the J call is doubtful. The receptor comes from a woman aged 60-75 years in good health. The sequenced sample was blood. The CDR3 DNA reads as TGCGCCAGCAGCCAAGTTCTCGGGGCCGGCTACGAGCAGTACTTC. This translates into CASSQVLGAGYEQYF.